This T cell receptor (beta chain) was observed in a study of blood T cell repertoires in COVID-19 (dated by TCRdb to the early 2020s). Some background on the complete study: Collaborator samples came from the United States, Italy and Spain and covered acute and convalescent phases of COVID-19. The material from the prospective study consisted of cDNA or gDNA derived from T cells, B-cell-depleted T cells, or PBMCs. Deeply sampled blood TCRbeta repertoires from subjects exposed to, actively infected with, or recovered from COVID-19 were included in the dataset. The repertoires were released in a freely available public database meant as a resource for research on the immune response to SARS-CoV-2. The samples were drawn from two sources: the first 160 participants of the ongoing ImmuneRACE study, and 950 to 1,500 subjects contributed by 6 global collaborators. A de-identified subject ID, COVID-19 status, age in years and sex were almost always included in the sample metadata. Where available, HLA class I and class II types were obtained from metadata supplied by the sample provider rather than from assay-based typing. Overall study outcomes, separate from this receptor: How much clinical and demographic metadata was included differed by source and by participant, and the metadata was provided uncurated.

In the prospective study, participants were about 18 to 95 years old, resided in fewer than 25 geographic areas of the United States, and were enrolled through a virtual design. In the prospective study, participants were assigned to cohorts based on the clinical history participants reported in a screening survey and a study questionnaire. In the prospective study, mobile phlebotomists collected whole blood, serum and a nasopharyngeal or oropharyngeal swab from each participant. Additional blood draws and questionnaires over an approximately two-month period could optionally be provided by prospective study participants. Blood samples from the prospective study were shipped frozen or at room temperature prior to DNA extraction. Trimmed from V: 2 bases; trimmed from J: 4 bases; junction bases lacking a gene match: 10. The germline V gene (reference sequence) gives CDR1 as LNHDA and CDR2 as SQIVND. The CDR3 contains 18 residues, cysteine and phenylalanine counted. Kept here is only the CDR3 DNA, which spans 54 bases and is read in frame from base 1.

This clone was counted once. The antigen this receptor binds is unknown. Base-call qualities are not available, and no considerably larger clone is one nucleotide away. The immunoSEQ Assay, a bias-controlled multiplex PCR, was used to amplify TCRbeta CDR3 regions from genomic DNA. In the source study's methods: The number of nucleated cells in each sample was estimated by amplification of reference gene primers within the assay. Sequence reads were collapsed and filtered to measure the absolute abundance of every unique TCRbeta CDR3 rearrangement. For each sample, productive Simpson clonality was calculated as the square root of Simpson's diversity index over productive rearrangements. TCRdb's version of the immuneACCESS table is confined to in-frame rearrangements and falls short of the full clone set. An unresolved V gene accounts for under half of the shortfall where checked; the remainder is of unknown origin. V and J calls and clone size are those listed in that table; D and trimming were worked out from the DNA. The sample includes 300,000 or so clones, with about 86% observed a single time. Around 4.4% of the sample is taken by the ten largest.

Specimen: PBMCs or T cells enriched from blood (not recorded which). This sequence was found in a woman aged 40 to 50 with acute COVID-19. The chain links TRBV19 with TRBJ2-1; 11 central bases correspond to TRBD2. The CDR3 corresponds to CASSILSIGTSGYNEQFF. At the DNA level, the sequence is TGTGCCAGTAGTATATTATCGATTGGGACTAGCGGTTACAATGAGCAGTTCTTC.